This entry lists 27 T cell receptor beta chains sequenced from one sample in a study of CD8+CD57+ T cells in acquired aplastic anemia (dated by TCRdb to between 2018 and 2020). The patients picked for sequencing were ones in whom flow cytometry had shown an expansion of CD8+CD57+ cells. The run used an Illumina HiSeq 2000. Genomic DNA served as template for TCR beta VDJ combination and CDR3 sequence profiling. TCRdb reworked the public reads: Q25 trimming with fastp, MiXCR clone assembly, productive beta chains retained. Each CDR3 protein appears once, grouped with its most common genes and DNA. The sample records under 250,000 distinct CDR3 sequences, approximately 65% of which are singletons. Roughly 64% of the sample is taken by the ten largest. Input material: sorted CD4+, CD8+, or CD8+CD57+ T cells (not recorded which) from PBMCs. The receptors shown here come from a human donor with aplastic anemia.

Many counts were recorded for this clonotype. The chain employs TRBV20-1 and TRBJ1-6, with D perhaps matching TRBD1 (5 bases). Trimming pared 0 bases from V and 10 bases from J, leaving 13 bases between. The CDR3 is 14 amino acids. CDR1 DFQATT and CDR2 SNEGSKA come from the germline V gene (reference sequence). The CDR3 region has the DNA TGCAGTGCTAGAGAAGCCTGGGACGACTCACCCCTCCACTTT. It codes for CSAREAWDDSPLHF.

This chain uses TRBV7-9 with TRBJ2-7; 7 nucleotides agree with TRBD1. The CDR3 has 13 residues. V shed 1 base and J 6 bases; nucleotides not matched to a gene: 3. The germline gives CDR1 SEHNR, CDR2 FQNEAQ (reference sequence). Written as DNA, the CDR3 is TGTGCCAGCAGCTTAGTGACAGGGCGCGAGCAGTACTTC. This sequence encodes CASSLVTGREQYF.

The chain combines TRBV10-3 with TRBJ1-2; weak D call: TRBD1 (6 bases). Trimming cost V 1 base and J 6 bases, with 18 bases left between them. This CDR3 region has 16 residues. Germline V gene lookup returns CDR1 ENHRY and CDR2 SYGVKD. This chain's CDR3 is CAISEFAPGGGDGYTF. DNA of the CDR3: TGTGCCATCAGTGAGTTCGCCCCGGGGGGGGGCGATGGCTACACCTTC.

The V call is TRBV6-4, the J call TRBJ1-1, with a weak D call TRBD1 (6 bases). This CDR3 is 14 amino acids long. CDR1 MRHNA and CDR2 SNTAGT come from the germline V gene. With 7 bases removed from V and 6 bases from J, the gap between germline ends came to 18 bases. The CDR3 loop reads CASTMTGLYPEAFF. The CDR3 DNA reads TGTGCCAGCACCATGACAGGCTTGTACCCTGAAGCTTTCTTT.

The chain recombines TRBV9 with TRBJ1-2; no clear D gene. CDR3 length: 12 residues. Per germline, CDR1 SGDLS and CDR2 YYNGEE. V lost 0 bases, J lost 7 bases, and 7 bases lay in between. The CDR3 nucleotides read TGTGCCAGCAGCGTAGATGCCAGTGGCTACACCTTC. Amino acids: CASSVDASGYTF.

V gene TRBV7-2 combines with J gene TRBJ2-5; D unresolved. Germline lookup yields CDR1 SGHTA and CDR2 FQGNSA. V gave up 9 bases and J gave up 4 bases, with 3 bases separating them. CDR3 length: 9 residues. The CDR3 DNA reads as TGTGCCAGATTAGAGACCCAGTACTTC. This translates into CARLETQYF.

Here the CDR3 reads CASRPTTLSTDTQYF. The CDR3 DNA follows: TGTGCCAGCAGGCCGACTACTCTATCCACAGATACGCAGTATTTT. The V gene is TRBV2, the J gene TRBJ2-3, with a tentative D call TRBD2 (5 bases). V was trimmed by 6 bases and J by 2 bases, leaving 15 bases between them. The CDR3 length is 15 residues. CDR1 SNHLY and CDR2 FYNNEI come from the germline V gene.

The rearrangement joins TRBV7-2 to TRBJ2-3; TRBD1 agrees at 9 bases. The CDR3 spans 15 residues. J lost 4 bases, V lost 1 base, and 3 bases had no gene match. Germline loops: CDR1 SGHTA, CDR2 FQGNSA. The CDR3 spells CASSLGDRVADTQYF. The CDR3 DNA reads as TGTGCCAGCAGCTTAGGGGACAGGGTTGCAGATACGCAGTATTTT.

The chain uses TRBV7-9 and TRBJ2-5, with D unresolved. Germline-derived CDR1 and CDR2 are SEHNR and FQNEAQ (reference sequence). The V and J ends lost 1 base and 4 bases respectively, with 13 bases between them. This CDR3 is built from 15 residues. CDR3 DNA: TGTGCCAGCAGCTTAGTAGAAACGGTAGGAGAGACCCAGTACTTC. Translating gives CASSLVETVGETQYF.

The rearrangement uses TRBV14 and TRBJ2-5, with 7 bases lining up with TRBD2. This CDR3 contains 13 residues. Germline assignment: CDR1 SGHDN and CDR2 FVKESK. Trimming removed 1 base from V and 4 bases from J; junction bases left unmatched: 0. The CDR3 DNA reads TGTGCCAGCAGCCAAGCGGGAGGAGAGACCCAGTACTTC. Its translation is CASSQAGGETQYF.

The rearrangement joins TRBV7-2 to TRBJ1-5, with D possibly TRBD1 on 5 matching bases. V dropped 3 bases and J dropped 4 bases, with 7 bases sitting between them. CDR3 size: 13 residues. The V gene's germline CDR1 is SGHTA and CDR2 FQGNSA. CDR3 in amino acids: CASSFRQNQPQHF. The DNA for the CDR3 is TGTGCCAGCAGCTTTCGACAGAATCAGCCCCAGCATTTT.

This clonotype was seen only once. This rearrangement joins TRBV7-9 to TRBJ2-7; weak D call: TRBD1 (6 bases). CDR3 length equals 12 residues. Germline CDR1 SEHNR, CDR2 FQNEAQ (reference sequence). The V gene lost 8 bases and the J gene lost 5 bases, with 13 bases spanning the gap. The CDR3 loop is CASGPSGDEQYF. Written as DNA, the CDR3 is TGTGCCAGCGGACCTTCAGGGGACGAGCAGTACTTC.

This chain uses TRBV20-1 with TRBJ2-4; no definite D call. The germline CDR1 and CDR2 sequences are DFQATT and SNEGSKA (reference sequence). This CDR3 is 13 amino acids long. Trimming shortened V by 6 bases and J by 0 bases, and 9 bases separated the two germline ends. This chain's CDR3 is CSAVTLAKNIQYF. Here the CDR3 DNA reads TGCAGTGCCGTCACACTAGCCAAAAACATTCAGTACTTC.

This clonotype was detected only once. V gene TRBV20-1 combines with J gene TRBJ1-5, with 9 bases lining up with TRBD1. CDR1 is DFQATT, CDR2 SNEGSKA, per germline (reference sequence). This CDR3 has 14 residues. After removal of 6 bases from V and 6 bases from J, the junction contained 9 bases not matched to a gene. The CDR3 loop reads CSAKPGQGLQPQHF. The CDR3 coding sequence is TGCAGTGCCAAACCGGGACAGGGACTTCAGCCCCAGCATTTT.

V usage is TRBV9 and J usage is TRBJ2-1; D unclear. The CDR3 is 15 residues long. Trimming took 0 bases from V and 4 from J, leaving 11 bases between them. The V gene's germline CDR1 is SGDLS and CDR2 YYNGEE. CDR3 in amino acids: CASSVESVPYNEQFF. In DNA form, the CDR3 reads TGTGCCAGCAGCGTAGAAAGCGTACCGTACAATGAGCAGTTCTTC.

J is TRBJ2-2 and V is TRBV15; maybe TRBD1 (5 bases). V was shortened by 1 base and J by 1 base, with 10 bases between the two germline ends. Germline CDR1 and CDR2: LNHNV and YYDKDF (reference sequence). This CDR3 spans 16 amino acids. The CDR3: CATSRVRQGNTGELFF. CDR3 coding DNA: TGTGCCACCAGCAGAGTTAGGCAGGGGAACACCGGGGAGCTGTTTTTT. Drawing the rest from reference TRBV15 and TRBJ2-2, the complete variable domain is DAMVIQNPRYQVTQFGKPVTLSCSQTLNHNVMYWYQQKSSQAPKLLFHYYDKDFNNEADTPDNFQSRRPNTSFCFLDIRSPGLGDTAMYLCATSRVRQGNTGELFFGEGSRLTVL.

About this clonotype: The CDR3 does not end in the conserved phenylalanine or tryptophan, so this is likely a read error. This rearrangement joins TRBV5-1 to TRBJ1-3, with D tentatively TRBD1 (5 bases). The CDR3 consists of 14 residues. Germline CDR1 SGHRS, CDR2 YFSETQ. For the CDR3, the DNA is TGCGCCGGCAGCCCAGGGCCCTCTGGAAACACCATATATTAT. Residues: CAGSPGPSGNTIYY.

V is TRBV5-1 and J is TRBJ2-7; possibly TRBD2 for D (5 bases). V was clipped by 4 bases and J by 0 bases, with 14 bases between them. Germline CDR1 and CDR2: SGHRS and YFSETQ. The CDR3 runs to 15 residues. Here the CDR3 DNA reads TGCGCCAGCAGCCCCCTAGCTCCCACCTCCTACGAGCAGTACTTC. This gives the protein CASSPLAPTSYEQYF.

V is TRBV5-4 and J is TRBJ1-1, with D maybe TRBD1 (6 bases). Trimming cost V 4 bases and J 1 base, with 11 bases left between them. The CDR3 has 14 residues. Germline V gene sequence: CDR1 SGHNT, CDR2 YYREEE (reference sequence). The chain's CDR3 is CASSPTGENTEAFF. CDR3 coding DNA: TGTGCCAGCAGCCCGACAGGCGAGAACACTGAAGCTTTCTTT.

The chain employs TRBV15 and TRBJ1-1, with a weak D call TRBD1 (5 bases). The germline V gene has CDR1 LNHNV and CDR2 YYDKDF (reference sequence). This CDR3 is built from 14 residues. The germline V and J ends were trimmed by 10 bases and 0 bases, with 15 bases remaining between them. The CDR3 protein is CASRSDRLNTEAFF. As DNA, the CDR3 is TGTGCCAGCAGATCCGACAGACTGAACACTGAAGCTTTCTTT.

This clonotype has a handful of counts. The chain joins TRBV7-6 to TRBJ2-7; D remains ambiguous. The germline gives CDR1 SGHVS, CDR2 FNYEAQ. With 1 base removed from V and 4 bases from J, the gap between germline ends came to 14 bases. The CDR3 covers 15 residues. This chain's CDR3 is CASSLGAGHSYEQYF. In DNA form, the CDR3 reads TGTGCCAGCAGCTTAGGGGCAGGTCATTCGTACGAGCAGTACTTC.

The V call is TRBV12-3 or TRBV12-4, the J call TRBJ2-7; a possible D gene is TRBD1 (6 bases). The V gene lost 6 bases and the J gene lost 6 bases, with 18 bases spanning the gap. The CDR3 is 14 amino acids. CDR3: CASSFEQGRGEQYF. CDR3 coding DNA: TGTGCCAGCAGCTTCGAACAGGGTAGAGGCGAGCAGTACTTC.

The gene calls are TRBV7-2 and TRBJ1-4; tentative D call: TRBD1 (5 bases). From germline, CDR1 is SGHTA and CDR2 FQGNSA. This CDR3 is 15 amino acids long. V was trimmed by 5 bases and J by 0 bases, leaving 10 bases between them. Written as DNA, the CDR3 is TGTGCCAGCAGCCGACAGACTACAACTAATGAAAAACTGTTTTTT. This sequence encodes CASSRQTTTNEKLFF.

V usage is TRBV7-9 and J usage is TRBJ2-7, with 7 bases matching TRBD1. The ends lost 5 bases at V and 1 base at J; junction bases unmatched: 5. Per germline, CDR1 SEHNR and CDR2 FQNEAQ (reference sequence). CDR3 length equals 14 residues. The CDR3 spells CASSRRDSSYEQYF. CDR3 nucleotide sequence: TGTGCCAGCAGCCGTCGGGACAGTTCCTACGAGCAGTACTTC.

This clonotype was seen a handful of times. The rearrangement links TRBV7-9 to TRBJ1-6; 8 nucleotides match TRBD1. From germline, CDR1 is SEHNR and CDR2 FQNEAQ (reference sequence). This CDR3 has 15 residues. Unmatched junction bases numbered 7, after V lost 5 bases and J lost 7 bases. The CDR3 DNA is TGTGCCAGCAGCCCACCAGGGGGCCCGAATTCACCCCTCCACTTT. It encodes CASSPPGGPNSPLHF.

CDR3 sequence reads: CASSGADGEQFF. The CDR3 DNA reads as TGTGCCAGCAGCGGGGCCGACGGTGAGCAGTTCTTC. This chain connects TRBV2 to TRBJ2-1; either TRBD1 or TRBD2 may supply D (5 bases each). V was cut by 6 bases and J by 9 bases, with 12 bases left in between. CDR1 and CDR2 (germline): SNHLY, FYNNEI. The CDR3 runs to 12 residues.

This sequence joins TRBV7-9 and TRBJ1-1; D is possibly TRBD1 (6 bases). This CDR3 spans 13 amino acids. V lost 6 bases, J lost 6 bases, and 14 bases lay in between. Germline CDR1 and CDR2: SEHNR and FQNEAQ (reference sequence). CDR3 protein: CASSAPGHPEAFF. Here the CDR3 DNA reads TGTGCCAGCAGTGCCCCGGGACACCCTGAAGCTTTCTTT.